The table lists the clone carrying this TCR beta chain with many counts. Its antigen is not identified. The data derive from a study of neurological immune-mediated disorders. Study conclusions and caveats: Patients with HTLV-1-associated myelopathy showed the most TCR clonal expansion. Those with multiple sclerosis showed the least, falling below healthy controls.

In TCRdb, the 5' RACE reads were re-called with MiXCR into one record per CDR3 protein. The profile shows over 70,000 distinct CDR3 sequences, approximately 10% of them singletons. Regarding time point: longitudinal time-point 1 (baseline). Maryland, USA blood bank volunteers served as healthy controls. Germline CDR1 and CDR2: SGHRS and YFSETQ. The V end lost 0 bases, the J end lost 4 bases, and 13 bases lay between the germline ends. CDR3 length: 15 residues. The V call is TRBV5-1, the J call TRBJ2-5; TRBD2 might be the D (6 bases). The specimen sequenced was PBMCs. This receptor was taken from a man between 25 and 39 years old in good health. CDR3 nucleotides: TGCGCCAGCAGCTTGGATCTGGGAGCGGGAGAGACCCAGTACTTC. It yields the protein CASSLDLGAGETQYF.